The T cell receptor (beta chain) described here comes from a study of blood T cell dynamics during melanoma immunotherapy. The time point: week 3, after first cycle of checkpoint inhibitor. Disease control meant complete response, partial response or stable disease at 12 weeks. Looked up from germline, CDR1 is MNHNS and CDR2 is SASEGT. V lost 4 bases and J lost 5, with 20 bases in between. The CDR3 spans 16 residues. Here immunoSEQ multiplex PCR was the method, and the copy in TCRdb shows in-frame clones only, minus some. The sample yields around 11,000 clones, around 90% seen once. The source material was blood, sampled from a patient treated with checkpoint blockade. The chain joins TRBV6-1 to TRBJ2-5; the D is unclear. This TCR came from a human donor with melanoma. The DNA for the CDR3 is TGTGCCAGCAGTGCTGGGCGGAGCCGGCCATGGGAGACCCAGTACTTC. This sequence encodes CASSAGRSRPWETQYF.